Below, one TCR beta chain is given with its context. These data are taken from a study of blood T cell repertoires in COVID-19. Study background: Sites in the United States, Italy and Spain provided acute and convalescent COVID-19 samples. Nucleic acid was either cDNA or gDNA, and it came from T cells, B-cell-depleted T cells, or PBMCs.

Participant age was roughly 18 to 100 years, and participants resided in 24 US areas. Two negative PCRs, clearance, or symptom resolution had been documented for recovered Cohort 3 donors. Generated by immunoSEQ multiplex PCR, the TCRdb table keeps only in-frame clones and is missing some. The repertoire holds about 400,000 clones, 87% seen once, with about a tenth in the top ten. This CDR3 region has 16 residues. The V gene end was trimmed by 1 base and the J gene end by 5 bases; junction bases not matched to a gene: 3. Germline CDR1 SEHNR, CDR2 FQNEAQ (reference sequence). The sequence was obtained from a woman in her fifties or sixties who had recovered from COVID-19. V usage is TRBV7-9 and J usage is TRBJ2-1; 12 positions agree with TRBD2. Sequencing input: PBMCs or T cells enriched from blood (not recorded which). CDR3 region: CASSLGASGGDNEQFF. The CDR3 region has the DNA TGTGCCAGCAGCTTAGGGGCTAGCGGGGGGGACAATGAGCAGTTCTTC.